This T cell receptor (beta chain) is from a study of technical replicates of blood from a few donors. A single count supports this clone. Measured with immunoSEQ multiplex PCR; TCRdb has only the in-frame clones, and not every one. The sample yields nearly 70,000 clones, approximately 90% seen once. The CDR3 has 14 residues. V was trimmed by 3 bases and J by 6 bases, leaving 12 bases between them. CDR1 and CDR2 (germline): SNHLY, FYNNEI. This clonotype was sampled from a human donor in good health. The material sequenced was T cells isolated from PBMCs. The chain is built from TRBV2 and TRBJ1-5; a weak D match, TRBD1 (5 bases). The CDR3 reads CASSEGGGIQPQHF. The DNA of the CDR3 is TGTGCCAGCAGTGAGGGTGGGGGGATTCAGCCCCAGCATTTT. Looking up the rest from reference TRBV2 and TRBJ1-5 gives the full variable domain: EPEVTQTPSHQVTQMGQEVILRCVPISNHLYFYWYRQILGQKVEFLVSFYNNEISEKSEIFDDQFSVERPDGSNFTLKIRSTKLEDSAMYFCASSEGGGIQPQHFGDGTRLSIL.